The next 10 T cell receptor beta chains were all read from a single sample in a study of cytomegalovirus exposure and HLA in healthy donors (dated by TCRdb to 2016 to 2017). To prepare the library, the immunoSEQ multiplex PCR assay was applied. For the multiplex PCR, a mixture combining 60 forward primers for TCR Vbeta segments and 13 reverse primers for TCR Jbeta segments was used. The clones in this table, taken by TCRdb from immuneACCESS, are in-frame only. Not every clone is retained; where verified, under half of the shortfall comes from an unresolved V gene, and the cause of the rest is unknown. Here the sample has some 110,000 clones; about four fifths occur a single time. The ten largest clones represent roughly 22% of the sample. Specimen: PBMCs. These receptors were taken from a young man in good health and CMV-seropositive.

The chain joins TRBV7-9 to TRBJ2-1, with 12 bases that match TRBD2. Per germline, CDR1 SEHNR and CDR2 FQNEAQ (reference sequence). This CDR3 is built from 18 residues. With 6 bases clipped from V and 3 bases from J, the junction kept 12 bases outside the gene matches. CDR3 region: CASRSTSGRKLIYNEQFF. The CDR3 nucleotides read TGTGCCAGCAGGTCGACTAGCGGGAGAAAGCTCATCTACAATGAGCAGTTCTTC.

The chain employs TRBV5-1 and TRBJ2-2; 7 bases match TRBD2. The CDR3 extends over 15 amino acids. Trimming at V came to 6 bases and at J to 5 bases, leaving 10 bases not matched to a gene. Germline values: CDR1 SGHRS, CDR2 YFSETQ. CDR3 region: CASKLGLAVTGELFF. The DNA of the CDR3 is TGCGCCAGCAAGTTAGGGCTAGCGGTAACCGGGGAGCTGTTTTTT.

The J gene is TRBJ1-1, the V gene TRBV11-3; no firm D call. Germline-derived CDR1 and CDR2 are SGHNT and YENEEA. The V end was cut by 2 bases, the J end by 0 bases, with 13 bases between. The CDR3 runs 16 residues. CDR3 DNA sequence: TGTGCCAGCAGCTTATCAGAGGCAGCCATGAACACTGAAGCTTTCTTT. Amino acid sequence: CASSLSEAAMNTEAFF. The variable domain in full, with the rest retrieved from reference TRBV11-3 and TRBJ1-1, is EAGVVQSPRYKIIEKKQPVAFWCNPISGHNTLYWYLQNLGQGPELLIRYENEEAVDDSQLPKDRFSAERLKGVDSTLKIQPAELGDSAVYLCASSLSEAAMNTEAFFGQGTRLTVV.

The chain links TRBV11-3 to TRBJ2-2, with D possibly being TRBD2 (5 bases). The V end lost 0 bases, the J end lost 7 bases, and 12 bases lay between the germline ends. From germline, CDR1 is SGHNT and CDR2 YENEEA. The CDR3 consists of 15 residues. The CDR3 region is CASSLDRGSGGELFF. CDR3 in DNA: TGTGCCAGCAGCTTAGATCGAGGGTCGGGCGGGGAGCTGTTTTTT.

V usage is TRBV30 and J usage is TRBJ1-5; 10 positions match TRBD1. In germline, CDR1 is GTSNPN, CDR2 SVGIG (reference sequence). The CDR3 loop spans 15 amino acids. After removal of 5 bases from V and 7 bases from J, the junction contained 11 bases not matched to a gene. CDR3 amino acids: CAWHPGQGMGQPQHF. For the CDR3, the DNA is TGTGCCTGGCATCCGGGACAGGGGATGGGACAGCCCCAGCATTTT. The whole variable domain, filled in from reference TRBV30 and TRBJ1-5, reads SQTIHQWPATLVQPVGSPLSLECTVEGTSNPNLYWYRQAAGRGLQLLFYSVGIGQISSEVPQNLSASRPQDRQFILSSKKLLLSDSGFYLCAWHPGQGMGQPQHFGDGTRLSIL.

The CDR3 bases are TGTGCCAGCAGCGTCGGGGACTCCGCCTACGAGCAGTACGTC. Residues: CASSVGDSAYEQYV. V and J are TRBV5-6 and TRBJ2-7; tentative D call: TRBD2 (6 bases). The V and J ends lost 4 bases and 2 bases respectively, with 13 bases between them. The CDR3 length is 14 residues. The germline CDR1 and CDR2 sequences are SGHDT and YYEEEE.

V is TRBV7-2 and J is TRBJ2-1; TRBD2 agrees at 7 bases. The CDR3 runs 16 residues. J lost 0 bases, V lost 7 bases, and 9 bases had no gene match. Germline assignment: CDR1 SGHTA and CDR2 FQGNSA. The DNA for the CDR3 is TGTGCCAGCACCCCGAGCGGGGCCTTCTCCTACAATGAGCAGTTCTTC. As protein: CASTPSGAFSYNEQFF.

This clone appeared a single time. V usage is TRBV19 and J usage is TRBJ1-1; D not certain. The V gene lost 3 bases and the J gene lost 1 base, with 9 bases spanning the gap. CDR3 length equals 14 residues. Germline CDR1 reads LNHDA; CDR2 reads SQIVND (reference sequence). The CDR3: CASSIAPGNTEAFF. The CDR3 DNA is TGTGCCAGTAGTATTGCTCCAGGGAACACTGAAGCTTTCTTT.

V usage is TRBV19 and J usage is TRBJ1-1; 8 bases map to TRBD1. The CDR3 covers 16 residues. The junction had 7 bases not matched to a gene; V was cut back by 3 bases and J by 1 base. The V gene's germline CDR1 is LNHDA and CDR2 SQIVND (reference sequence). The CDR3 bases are TGTGCCAGTAGTATTCCCTCCGGGACAGGGAACACTGAAGCTTTCTTT. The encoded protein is CASSIPSGTGNTEAFF.

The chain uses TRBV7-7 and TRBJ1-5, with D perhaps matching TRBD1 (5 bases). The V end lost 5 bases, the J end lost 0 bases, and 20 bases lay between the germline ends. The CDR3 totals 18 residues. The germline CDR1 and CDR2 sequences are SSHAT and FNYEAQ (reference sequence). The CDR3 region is CASSLKQVFRDSNQPQHF. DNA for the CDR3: TGTGCCAGCAGCCTAAAACAGGTTTTCAGGGATAGCAATCAGCCCCAGCATTTT.